This paragraph covers one T cell receptor (beta chain) sequence. From germline, CDR1 is MNHEY and CDR2 SVGEGT. The V gene lost 5 bases and the J gene lost 2 bases, with 15 bases spanning the gap. The CDR3 covers 15 residues. These data are taken from a study of response to subunit inactivated influenza vaccine. TCRdb reprocessed the RT-PCR reads via MiXCR and lists one record per CDR3 protein. The sample contains more than 550,000 distinct CDR3 sequences, around 11% of which appear only once. The data also belong to a second study, concerning T cells expressing NK-cell markers. That study adds: Libraries used 5'RACE template switching adding universal primer site and UMIs. T cells sorted in several experiments were restricted to alpha-beta TCR T cells by an anti-gamma-delta TCR antibody. In four donors, these clonotypes also led the CD3+CD56-NKG2C+ fraction.

This receptor was identified in a man aged 45-65 years who received an inactivated influenza vaccine. This sequence joins TRBV6-2 or TRBV6-3 and TRBJ2-5; D could derive from TRBD1 or TRBD2 (6 bases each). The sequenced sample was PBMCs from blood, obtained on the day of vaccination. CDR3 residues: CASSKTGGGQETQYF. The CDR3 coding sequence is TGTGCCAGCAGTAAAACTGGAGGGGGACAAGAGACCCAGTACTTC.